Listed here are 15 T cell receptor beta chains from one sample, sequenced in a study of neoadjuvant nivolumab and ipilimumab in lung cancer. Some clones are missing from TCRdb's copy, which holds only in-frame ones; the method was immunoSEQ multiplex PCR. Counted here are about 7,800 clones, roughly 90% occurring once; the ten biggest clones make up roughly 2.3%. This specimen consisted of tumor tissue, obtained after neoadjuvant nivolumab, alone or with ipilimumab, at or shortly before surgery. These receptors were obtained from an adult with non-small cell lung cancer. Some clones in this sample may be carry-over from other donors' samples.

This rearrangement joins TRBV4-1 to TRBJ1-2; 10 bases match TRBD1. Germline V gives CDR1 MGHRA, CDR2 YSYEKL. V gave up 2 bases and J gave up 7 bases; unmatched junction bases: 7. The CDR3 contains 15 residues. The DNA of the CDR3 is TGCGCCAGCAGCCAATCTCCGGGACAGGGGAGTGGCTACACCTTC. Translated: CASSQSPGQGSGYTF.

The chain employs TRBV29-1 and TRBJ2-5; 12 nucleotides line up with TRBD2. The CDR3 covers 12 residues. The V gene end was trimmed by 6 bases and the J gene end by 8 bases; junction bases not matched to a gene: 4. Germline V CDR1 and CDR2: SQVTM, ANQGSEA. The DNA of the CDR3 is TGCAGCGTCCTACTAGCGGGAGGCACCCAGTACTTC. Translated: CSVLLAGGTQYF.

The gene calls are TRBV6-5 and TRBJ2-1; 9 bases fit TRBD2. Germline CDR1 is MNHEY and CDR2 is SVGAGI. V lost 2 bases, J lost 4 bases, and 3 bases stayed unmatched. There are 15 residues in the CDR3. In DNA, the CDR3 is TGTGCCAGCAGTTACCTAGCGGGGTCTTACAATGAGCAGTTCTTC. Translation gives CASSYLAGSYNEQFF.

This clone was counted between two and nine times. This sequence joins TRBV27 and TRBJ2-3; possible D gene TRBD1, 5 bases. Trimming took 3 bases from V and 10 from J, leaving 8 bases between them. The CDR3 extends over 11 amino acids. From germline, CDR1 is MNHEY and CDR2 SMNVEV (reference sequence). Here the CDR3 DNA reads TGTGCCAGCAGTTTCCTAGGGGCGCAGTATTTT. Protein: CASSFLGAQYF.

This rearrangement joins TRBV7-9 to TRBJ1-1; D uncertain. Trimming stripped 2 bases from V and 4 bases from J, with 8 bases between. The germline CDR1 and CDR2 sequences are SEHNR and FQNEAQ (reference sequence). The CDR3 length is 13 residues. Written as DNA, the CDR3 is TGTGCCAGCAGCTTATCGGGATCCACTGAAGCTTTCTTT. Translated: CASSLSGSTEAFF.

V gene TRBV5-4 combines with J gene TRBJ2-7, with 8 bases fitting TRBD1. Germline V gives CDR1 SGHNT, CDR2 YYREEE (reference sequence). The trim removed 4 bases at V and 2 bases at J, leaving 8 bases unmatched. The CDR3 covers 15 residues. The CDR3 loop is CASSESGTGPYEQYF. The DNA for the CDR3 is TGTGCCAGCAGCGAATCCGGGACAGGTCCCTACGAGCAGTACTTC.

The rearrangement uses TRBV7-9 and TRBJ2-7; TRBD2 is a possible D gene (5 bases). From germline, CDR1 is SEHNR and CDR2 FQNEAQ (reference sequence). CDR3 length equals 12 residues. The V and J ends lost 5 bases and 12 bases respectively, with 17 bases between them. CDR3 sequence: CASSTSGIGMYF. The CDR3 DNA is TGTGCCAGCAGCACCTCCGGGATAGGCATGTACTTC.

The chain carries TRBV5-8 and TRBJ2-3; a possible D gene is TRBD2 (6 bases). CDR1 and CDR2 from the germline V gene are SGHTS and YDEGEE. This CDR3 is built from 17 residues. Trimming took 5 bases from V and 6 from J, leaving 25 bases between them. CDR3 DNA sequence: TGTGCCAGCAGGCTCGCAGGGAGGCCCACCTTCACGGATACGCAGTATTTT. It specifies CASRLAGRPTFTDTQYF.

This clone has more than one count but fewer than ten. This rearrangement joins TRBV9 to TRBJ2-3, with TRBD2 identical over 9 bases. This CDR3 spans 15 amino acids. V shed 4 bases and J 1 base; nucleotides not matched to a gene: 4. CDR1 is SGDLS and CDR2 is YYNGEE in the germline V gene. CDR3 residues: CASSSSGTGTDTQYF. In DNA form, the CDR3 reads TGTGCCAGCAGCTCTAGCGGGACCGGCACAGATACGCAGTATTTT.

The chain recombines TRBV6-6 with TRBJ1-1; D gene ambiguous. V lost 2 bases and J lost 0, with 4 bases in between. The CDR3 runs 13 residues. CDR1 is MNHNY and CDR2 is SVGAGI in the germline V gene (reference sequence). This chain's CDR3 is CASSYALNTEAFF. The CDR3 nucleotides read TGTGCCAGCAGTTACGCCCTGAACACTGAAGCTTTCTTT.

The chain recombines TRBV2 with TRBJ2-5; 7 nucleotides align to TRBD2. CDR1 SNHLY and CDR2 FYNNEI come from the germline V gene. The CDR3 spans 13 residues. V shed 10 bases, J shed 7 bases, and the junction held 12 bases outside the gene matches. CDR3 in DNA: TGTGCCACCCGGGGGGACGGTGGGTGGACCCAGTACTTC. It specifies CATRGDGGWTQYF. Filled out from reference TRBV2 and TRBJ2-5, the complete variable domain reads EPEVTQTPSHQVTQMGQEVILRCVPISNHLYFYWYRQILGQKVEFLVSFYNNEISEKSEIFDDQFSVERPDGSNFTLKIRSTKLEDSAMYFCATRGDGGWTQYFGPGTRLLVL.

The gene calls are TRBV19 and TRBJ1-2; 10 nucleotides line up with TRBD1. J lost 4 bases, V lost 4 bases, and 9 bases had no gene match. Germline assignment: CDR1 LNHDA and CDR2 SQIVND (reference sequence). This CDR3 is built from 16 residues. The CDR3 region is CASSNLPGQGSYGYTF. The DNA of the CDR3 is TGTGCCAGTAGTAATCTACCGGGACAGGGGAGCTATGGCTACACCTTC.

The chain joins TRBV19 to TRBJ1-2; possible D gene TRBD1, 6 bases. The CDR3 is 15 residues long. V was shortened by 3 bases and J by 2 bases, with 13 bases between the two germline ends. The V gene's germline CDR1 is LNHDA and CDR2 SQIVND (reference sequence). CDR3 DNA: TGTGCCAGTAGTATGGAACAGGGACTCAACTATGGCTACACCTTC. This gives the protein CASSMEQGLNYGYTF.

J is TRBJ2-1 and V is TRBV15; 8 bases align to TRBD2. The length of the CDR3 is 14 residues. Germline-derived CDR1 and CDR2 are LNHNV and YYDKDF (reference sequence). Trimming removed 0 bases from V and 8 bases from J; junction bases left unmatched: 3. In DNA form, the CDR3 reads TGTGCCACCAGCAGAGAAGCGGGAGCGGATGAGCAGTTCTTC. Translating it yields CATSREAGADEQFF. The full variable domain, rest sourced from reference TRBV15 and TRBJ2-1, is DAMVIQNPRYQVTQFGKPVTLSCSQTLNHNVMYWYQQKSSQAPKLLFHYYDKDFNNEADTPDNFQSRRPNTSFCFLDIRSPGLGDTAMYLCATSREAGADEQFFGPGTRLTVL.

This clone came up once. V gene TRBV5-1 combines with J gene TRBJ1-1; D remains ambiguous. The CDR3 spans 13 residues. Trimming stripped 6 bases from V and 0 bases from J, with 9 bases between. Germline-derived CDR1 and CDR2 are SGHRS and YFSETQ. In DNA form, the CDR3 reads TGCGCCAGCAATGGCCAGCTGAACACTGAAGCTTTCTTT. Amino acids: CASNGQLNTEAFF.